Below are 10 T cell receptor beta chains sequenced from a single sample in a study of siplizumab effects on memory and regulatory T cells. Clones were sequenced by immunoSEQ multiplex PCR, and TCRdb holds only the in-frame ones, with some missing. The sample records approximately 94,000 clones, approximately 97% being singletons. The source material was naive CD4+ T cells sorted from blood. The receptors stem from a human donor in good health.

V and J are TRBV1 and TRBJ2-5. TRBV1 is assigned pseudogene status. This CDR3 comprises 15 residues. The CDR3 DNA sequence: TGCACCAGCAGCTTGGGGTGGGGGAGACAAGAGACCCAGTACTTC. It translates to CTSSLGWGRQETQYF.

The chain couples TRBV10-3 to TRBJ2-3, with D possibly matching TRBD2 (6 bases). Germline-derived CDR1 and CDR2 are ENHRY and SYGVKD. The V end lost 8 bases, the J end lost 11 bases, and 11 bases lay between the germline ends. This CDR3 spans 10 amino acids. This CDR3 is CAISGDVQYF. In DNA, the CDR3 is TGTGCCATCTCGGGGGACGTGCAGTATTTT.

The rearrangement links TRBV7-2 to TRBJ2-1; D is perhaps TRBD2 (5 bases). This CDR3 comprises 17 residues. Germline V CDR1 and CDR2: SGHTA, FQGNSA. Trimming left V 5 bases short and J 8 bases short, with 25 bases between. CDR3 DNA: TGTGCCAGCAGCCGACCATTGGGGAGCGGCCGATGGGATGAGCAGTTCTTC. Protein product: CASSRPLGSGRWDEQFF.

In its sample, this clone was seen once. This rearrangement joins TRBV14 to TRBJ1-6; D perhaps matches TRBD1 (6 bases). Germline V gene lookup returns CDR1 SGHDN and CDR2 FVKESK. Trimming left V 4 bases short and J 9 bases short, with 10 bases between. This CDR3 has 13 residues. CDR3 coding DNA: TGTGCCAGCAGCCTACAGGGTCTTTCACCCCTCCACTTT. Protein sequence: CASSLQGLSPLHF.

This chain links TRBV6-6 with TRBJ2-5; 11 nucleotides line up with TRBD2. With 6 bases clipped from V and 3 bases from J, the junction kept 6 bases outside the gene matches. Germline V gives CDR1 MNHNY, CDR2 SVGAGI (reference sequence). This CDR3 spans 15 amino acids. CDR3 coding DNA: TGTGCCAGCAGCAATAGCGGGAGGGAGAAAGAGACCCAGTACTTC. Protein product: CASSNSGREKETQYF.

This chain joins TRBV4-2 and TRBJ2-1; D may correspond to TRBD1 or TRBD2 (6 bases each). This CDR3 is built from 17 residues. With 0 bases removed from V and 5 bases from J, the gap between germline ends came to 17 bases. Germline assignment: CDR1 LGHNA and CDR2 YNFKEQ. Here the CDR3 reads CASSQEGGGSGDNEQFF. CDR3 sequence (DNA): TGTGCCAGCAGCCAAGAGGGGGGAGGATCAGGGGACAATGAGCAGTTCTTC.

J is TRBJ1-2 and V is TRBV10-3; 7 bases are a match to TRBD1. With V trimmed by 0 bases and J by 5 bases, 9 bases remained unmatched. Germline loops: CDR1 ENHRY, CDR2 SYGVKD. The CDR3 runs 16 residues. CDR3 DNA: TGTGCCATCAGTGAGTCCCCGCAGGGGGTAGGGTATGGCTACACCTTC. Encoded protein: CAISESPQGVGYGYTF.

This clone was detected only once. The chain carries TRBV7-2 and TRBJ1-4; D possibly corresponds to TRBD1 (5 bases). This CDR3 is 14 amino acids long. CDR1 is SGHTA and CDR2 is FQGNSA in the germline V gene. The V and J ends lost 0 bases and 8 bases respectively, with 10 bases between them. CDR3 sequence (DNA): TGTGCCAGCAGCTTAGCGGGGGGGGTCGAAAAACTGTTTTTT. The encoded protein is CASSLAGGVEKLFF.

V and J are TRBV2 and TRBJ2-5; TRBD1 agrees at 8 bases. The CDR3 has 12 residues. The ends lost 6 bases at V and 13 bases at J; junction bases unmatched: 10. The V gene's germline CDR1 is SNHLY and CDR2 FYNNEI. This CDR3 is CASSQDRAGGYF. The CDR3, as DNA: TGTGCCAGCAGCCAGGACAGGGCCGGAGGGTACTTC. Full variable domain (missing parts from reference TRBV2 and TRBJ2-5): EPEVTQTPSHQVTQMGQEVILRCVPISNHLYFYWYRQILGQKVEFLVSFYNNEISEKSEIFDDQFSVERPDGSNFTLKIRSTKLEDSAMYFCASSQDRAGGYFGPGTRLLVL.

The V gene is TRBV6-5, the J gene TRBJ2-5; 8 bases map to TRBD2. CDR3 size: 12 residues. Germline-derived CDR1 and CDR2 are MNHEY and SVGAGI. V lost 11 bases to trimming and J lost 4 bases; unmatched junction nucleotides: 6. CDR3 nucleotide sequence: TGTGCCTCATCAGGGACTAGAGAGACCCAGTACTTC. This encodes CASSGTRETQYF.